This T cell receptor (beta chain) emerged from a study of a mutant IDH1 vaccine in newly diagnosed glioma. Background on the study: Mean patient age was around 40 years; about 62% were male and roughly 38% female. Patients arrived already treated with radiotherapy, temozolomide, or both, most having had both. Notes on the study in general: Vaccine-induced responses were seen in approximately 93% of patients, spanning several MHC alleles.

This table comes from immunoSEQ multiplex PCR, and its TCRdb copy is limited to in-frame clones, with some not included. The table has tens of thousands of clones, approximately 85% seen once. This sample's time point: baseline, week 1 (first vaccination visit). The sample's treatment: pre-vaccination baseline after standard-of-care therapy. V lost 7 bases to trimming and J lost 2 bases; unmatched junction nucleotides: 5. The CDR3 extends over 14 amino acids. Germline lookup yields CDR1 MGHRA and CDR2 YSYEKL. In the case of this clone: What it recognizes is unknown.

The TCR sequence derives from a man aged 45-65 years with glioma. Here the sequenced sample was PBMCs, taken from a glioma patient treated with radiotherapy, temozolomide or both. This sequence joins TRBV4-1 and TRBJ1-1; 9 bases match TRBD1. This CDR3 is CASNLGQGNTEAFF. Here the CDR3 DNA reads TGCGCCAGCAATTTGGGACAGGGAAACACTGAAGCTTTCTTT.